This entry lists 22 T cell receptor beta chains sequenced from one sample in a study of cytomegalovirus exposure and HLA in healthy donors. Use of 60 Vbeta and 13 Jbeta primers characterized the PCR. The table came from immunoSEQ multiplex PCR; TCRdb's copy has only in-frame clones and leaves some out. The sample contains roughly 90,000 clones, more than 75% of which appear only once. The sample taken for sequencing was PBMCs. These receptors were obtained from a man between 18 and 29 years old in good health and CMV-seronegative.

This chain joins TRBV5-4 and TRBJ1-6; TRBD1 aligns across 7 bases. Germline loops: CDR1 SGHNT, CDR2 YYREEE (reference sequence). With V trimmed by 8 bases and J by 14 bases, 22 bases remained unmatched. The CDR3 length is 16 residues. The DNA of the CDR3 is TGTGCCAGAACCACACCCTCGACAGGGCAGAATTCGACCCTCCACTTT. It translates to CARTTPSTGQNSTLHF.

This chain uses TRBV10-1 with TRBJ1-1; tentative D call: TRBD1 (5 bases). The CDR3 totals 13 residues. In germline, CDR1 is WNHNN, CDR2 SYGVQD (reference sequence). With 2 bases removed from V and 4 bases from J, the gap between germline ends came to 8 bases. This chain's CDR3 is CASSERGGTEAFF. The CDR3 DNA is TGCGCCAGCAGTGAGCGGGGGGGCACTGAAGCTTTCTTT.

The table lists this clone with a few counts. The chain carries TRBV6-1 and TRBJ1-5, with 10 bases aligning to TRBD1. Germline V gives CDR1 MNHNS, CDR2 SASEGT. J gave up 6 bases and V 3 bases, and 5 bases lay outside the gene matches. The CDR3 length is 15 residues. The CDR3 sequence: CASSDGQGGGQPQHF. The DNA of the CDR3 is TGTGCCAGCAGTGACGGACAGGGGGGAGGTCAGCCCCAGCATTTT.

On this clone itself: Compared with germline, one end of the junction differs, possibly owing to a read error. The chain combines TRBV7-9 with TRBJ1-2; tentatively, D is TRBD1 (6 bases). The V gene's germline CDR1 is SEHNR and CDR2 FQNEAQ (reference sequence). The CDR3 loop spans 15 amino acids. The CDR3 bases are TGTTCCAGCACTCTAGGGGGGGCGCTAAACTATGGCTACACCTTC. This codes for CSSTLGGALNYGYTF.

This clone was counted between two and nine times. The chain couples TRBV6-6 to TRBJ2-5; D ambiguous. The CDR3 has 13 amino acids. Germline lookup yields CDR1 MNHNY and CDR2 SVGAGI (reference sequence). The V end was cut by 2 bases, the J end by 2 bases, with 6 bases between. CDR3 bases: TGTGCCAGCAGTTACAACAGTCAAGAGACCCAGTACTTC. Amino acids: CASSYNSQETQYF.

This rearrangement joins TRBV30 to TRBJ2-5, with D maybe TRBD1 (5 bases). V lost 1 base to trimming and J lost 1 base, with 7 bases between them. The CDR3 is made up of 13 amino acids. The germline V gene encodes CDR1 GTSNPN and CDR2 SVGIG (reference sequence). The CDR3 DNA reads TGTGCCTGGAGTGGACAGATCCAAGAGACCCAGTACTTC. It encodes CAWSGQIQETQYF. The full variable domain, rest sourced from reference TRBV30 and TRBJ2-5, is SQTIHQWPATLVQPVGSPLSLECTVEGTSNPNLYWYRQAAGRGLQLLFYSVGIGQISSEVPQNLSASRPQDRQFILSSKKLLLSDSGFYLCAWSGQIQETQYFGPGTRLLVL.

The chain links TRBV9 to TRBJ2-2, with 7 bases fitting TRBD2. In germline, CDR1 is SGDLS, CDR2 YYNGEE. V dropped 3 bases and J dropped 1; count of bases not matched to a gene: 9. The length of the CDR3 is 17 residues. CDR3: CASSEGGWGGNTGELFF. DNA of the CDR3: TGTGCCAGCAGCGAGGGAGGTTGGGGGGGGAACACCGGGGAGCTGTTTTTT.

CDR3 sequence (DNA): TGTGCCAGCAGCTTTATTCCGACTACCTCGGAGGGGACCCAGTACTTC. This gives the protein CASSFIPTTSEGTQYF. The V call is TRBV5-6, the J call TRBJ2-5; possible D gene TRBD2, 6 bases. V was trimmed by 2 bases and J by 7 bases, leaving 21 bases between them. CDR1 and CDR2 from the germline V gene are SGHDT and YYEEEE. The CDR3 sequence is 16 residues long.

The J gene is TRBJ1-2, the V gene TRBV5-5; 8 positions agree with TRBD1. The germline CDR1 and CDR2 sequences are SGHKS and YYEKEE (reference sequence). The CDR3 contains 16 residues. Trimming removed 4 bases from V and 0 bases from J; junction bases left unmatched: 8. CDR3 in DNA: TGTGCCAGCAGCAAAGGGACAGGCTTAACTAACTATGGCTACACCTTC. It yields the protein CASSKGTGLTNYGYTF.

The CDR3 spells CASSNQVLSYYGYTF. The CDR3 region has the DNA TGTGCCAGTAGCAACCAAGTACTTTCTTACTATGGCTACACCTTC. J is TRBJ1-2 and V is TRBV19; no clear D. CDR1 is LNHDA, CDR2 SQIVND, per germline (reference sequence). CDR3 length: 15 residues. V was shortened by 6 bases and J by 3 bases, with 17 bases between the two germline ends.

This chain links TRBV9 with TRBJ2-7; TRBD2 aligns across 8 bases. Germline V gene sequence: CDR1 SGDLS, CDR2 YYNGEE. J was trimmed by 0 bases and V by 5 bases; bases with no gene match: 7. The CDR3 spans 15 residues. In DNA form, the CDR3 reads TGTGCCAGCAGTCGGAGCGGGGGTTACTCCTACGAGCAGTACTTC. Its translation is CASSRSGGYSYEQYF.

This clone was detected only a few times. A junction boundary mismatches the germline segment, possibly from a read error. The V and J genes are TRBV6-1 and TRBJ2-2; TRBD1 agrees at 7 bases. The CDR3 loop spans 16 amino acids. Germline V gives CDR1 MNHNS, CDR2 SASEGT. CDR3 in amino acids: CASREGGQANTGELFF. In nucleotides, the CDR3 is TGTGCCAGCAGGGAAGGCGGACAGGCCAACACCGGGGAGCTGTTTTTT.

V usage is TRBV6-4 and J usage is TRBJ2-3; TRBD1 matches at 8 bases. Unmatched junction bases numbered 3, after V lost 4 bases and J lost 0 bases. This CDR3 has 15 residues. Germline V gene data show CDR1 as MRHNA and CDR2 as SNTAGT. The DNA for the CDR3 is TGTGCCAGCAGTGCACGGGACAGGAGCACAGATACGCAGTATTTT. Translating it yields CASSARDRSTDTQYF.

J is TRBJ2-3 and V is TRBV6-5, with 9 bases identical to TRBD2. The CDR3 length is 14 residues. CDR1 is MNHEY, CDR2 SVGAGI, per germline. V trimming: 8 bases; J trimming: 5 bases; junction bases outside the gene matches: 8. In DNA, the CDR3 is TGTGCCAGCTTGCGGGGGGGCCAGGGAGATACGCAGTATTTT. As protein: CASLRGGQGDTQYF.

The rearrangement joins TRBV28 to TRBJ2-4; a weak D match, TRBD1 (5 bases). The CDR3 contains 14 residues. From germline, CDR1 is MDHEN and CDR2 SYDVKM. Trimming removed 3 bases at V and 6 bases at J, with 12 bases between. CDR3 residues: CASSLSDRSNIQYF. The CDR3 bases are TGTGCCAGCAGTTTGTCTGACAGATCAAACATTCAGTACTTC.

The rearrangement joins TRBV27 to TRBJ1-6, with 10 bases identical to TRBD1. This CDR3 comprises 19 residues. Germline V gene sequence: CDR1 MNHEY, CDR2 SMNVEV (reference sequence). V was clipped by 5 bases and J by 5 bases; unmatched bases: 15. Here the CDR3 DNA reads TGTGCCAGCAGTCCCACCAGACAGGGGGCGAATTCCAATAATTCACCCCTCCACTTT. This encodes CASSPTRQGANSNNSPLHF.

In this sample, this clone turned up a few times. The gene calls are TRBV6-1 and TRBJ1-2; D not resolved. The CDR3 totals 12 residues. Trimming took off 7 bases at V and 3 bases at J, with 9 bases between the two ends. The germline V gene has CDR1 MNHNS and CDR2 SASEGT. The CDR3 DNA reads TGTGCCAGCAACGACGGGGACTATGGCTACACCTTC. This gives the protein CASNDGDYGYTF.

The chain has TRBV10-3 and TRBJ1-2; the D gene is possibly TRBD1 (6 bases). The CDR3 spans 14 residues. Germline V gene data show CDR1 as ENHRY and CDR2 as SYGVKD. V lost 0 bases and J lost 4, with 9 bases in between. The CDR3 DNA reads as TGTGCCATCAGTGAGTCCGGGGGGCCCTATGGCTACACCTTC. This gives the protein CAISESGGPYGYTF.

The V call is TRBV27, the J call TRBJ2-3; tentatively, D is TRBD1 (5 bases). Per the germline V gene, CDR1 is MNHEY and CDR2 is SMNVEV (reference sequence). This CDR3 has 14 amino acids. The V end was cut by 8 bases, the J end by 2 bases, with 14 bases between. Here the CDR3 DNA reads TGTGCCAGCTCGGACATATTTACCACAGATACGCAGTATTTT. Encoded protein: CASSDIFTTDTQYF.

V and J are TRBV4-1 and TRBJ1-2; TRBD1 agrees at 8 bases. Germline trimming cut 4 bases from V and 4 bases from J; bases unmatched to any gene: 5. There are 14 residues in the CDR3. Germline CDR1 MGHRA, CDR2 YSYEKL. CDR3 protein: CASSPDRGGYGYTF. Written as DNA, the CDR3 is TGCGCCAGCAGCCCCGACAGGGGTGGCTATGGCTACACCTTC.

The J gene is TRBJ1-4, the V gene TRBV5-4, with no clear D. CDR1 is SGHNT and CDR2 is YYREEE in the germline V gene (reference sequence). This CDR3 spans 14 amino acids. V dropped 0 bases and J dropped 0 bases, with 3 bases sitting between them. The DNA of the CDR3 is TGTGCCAGCAGCTTGGGCGCAACTAATGAAAAACTGTTTTTT. Its translation is CASSLGATNEKLFF.

The chain has TRBV5-4 and TRBJ2-3; TRBD2 might be the D (7 bases). CDR1 and CDR2 from the germline V gene are SGHNT and YYREEE (reference sequence). Trimming took off 3 bases at V and 1 base at J, with 12 bases between the two ends. CDR3 length: 15 amino acids. Written as DNA, the CDR3 is TGTGCCAGCAGCTCGGGGGGCCGGGGCACAGATACGCAGTATTTT. Translated, it gives CASSSGGRGTDTQYF.